The sample holds many counts of the clone carrying this T cell receptor (beta chain). The CDR3 covers 14 residues. CDR1 and CDR2 (germline): SNHLY, FYNNEI. V trimming: 5 bases; J trimming: 1 base; junction bases outside the gene matches: 4. The time point was: newly diagnosed GD, antithyroid drugs for less than 3 months. The authors made the TCR library using RNA they extracted from PBMCs. An endocrinology department in Xi'an, China, recruited the patients. Peripheral blood, at about 10 milliliters, went into EDTA tubes. This sample is part of a study of regulatory T cells in long-lasting Graves disease. Arm-PCR of CDR3 regions and iRepertoire HTBI primers were used to build TCR beta libraries. TCRdb reanalysed the multiplex PCR reads using MiXCR and keeps one entry per CDR3 protein. The sample holds 350,000 to 550,000 distinct CDR3 sequences; 11% to 15% are singletons and the top ten take approximately 15%.

Another study also made use of these data, one on T cells in Graves' hyperthyroidism and ophthalmopathy. As that report states: In the first-round RT-PCR of the TCR CDR3, the HTBI primer set was used. Most clonotypes that expanded in the thyroid above 0.001 also showed up in blood.

The chain has TRBV2 and TRBJ1-1; TRBD1 matches 7 bases. The sequencing here drew on peripheral blood mononuclear cells (PBMCs), taken at new diagnosis, from a patient treated with antithyroid drugs. The TCR sequence derives from a woman between 50 and 59 years old with Graves disease. In DNA, the CDR3 is TGTGCCAGCAGTCTGACAGGGTCGAACACTGAAGCTTTCTTT. This codes for CASSLTGSNTEAFF.